The source of this TCR beta chain is a study of beta chain features in type 1 diabetes. This clone came up a few times. V lost 1 base, J lost 11 bases, and 14 bases lay in between. Germline loops: CDR1 SGHDN, CDR2 FVKESK. This CDR3 spans 13 amino acids. The authors reverse transcribed all of the isolated RNA, so sequencing captured expressed TCRB transcripts. Repertoires were generated with immunoSEQ multiplex PCR, while TCRdb's copy carries only in-frame clones and drops some. Of more than 350,000 clones in the sample, 11% are singletons; the top ten hold over 0.035%. V usage is TRBV14 and J usage is TRBJ2-5; D may be TRBD1 (5 bases). The TCR sequence derives from a woman under 30 in good health. Sequencing was done on a sample of naive CD4+ T cells from blood. CDR3 region: CASSQVIQGRQYF. CDR3 nucleotide sequence: TGTGCCAGCAGCCAAGTGATCCAGGGAAGGCAGTACTTC.